This entry features one T cell receptor (beta chain) sequence. Its antigen is unidentified. V gave up 9 bases and J gave up 7 bases; unmatched junction bases: 8. Germline CDR1 reads ENHRY; CDR2 reads SYGVKD. This CDR3 region has 14 residues. The sample comes from a study of cytomegalovirus exposure and HLA in healthy donors. Broader study findings: Certain sequence variants were highly shared and formed a cluster, and this cluster was likely a sequencing artifact. Sequencing depth roughly uniform across donors was assumed in presence/absence analyses. CMV serostatus alone was available as immune exposure information. Among TCR beta chains, those listed as cytomegalovirus-associated numbered around 180.

PCR was performed using 60 Vbeta and 13 Jbeta primers. TCRdb's copy holds only in-frame clones and misses some; the assay was immunoSEQ multiplex PCR. This table has roughly 180,000 clones, about four fifths appearing once. The receptor was isolated from a woman younger than 45 in good health and CMV-seropositive. Material for sequencing was PBMCs. V and J are TRBV10-3 and TRBJ2-1, with 11 positions matching TRBD2. The CDR3 DNA reads TGTGCCATAGGAGGCAGGACTAGCGGGAATGAGCAGTTCTTC. Protein sequence: CAIGGRTSGNEQFF.